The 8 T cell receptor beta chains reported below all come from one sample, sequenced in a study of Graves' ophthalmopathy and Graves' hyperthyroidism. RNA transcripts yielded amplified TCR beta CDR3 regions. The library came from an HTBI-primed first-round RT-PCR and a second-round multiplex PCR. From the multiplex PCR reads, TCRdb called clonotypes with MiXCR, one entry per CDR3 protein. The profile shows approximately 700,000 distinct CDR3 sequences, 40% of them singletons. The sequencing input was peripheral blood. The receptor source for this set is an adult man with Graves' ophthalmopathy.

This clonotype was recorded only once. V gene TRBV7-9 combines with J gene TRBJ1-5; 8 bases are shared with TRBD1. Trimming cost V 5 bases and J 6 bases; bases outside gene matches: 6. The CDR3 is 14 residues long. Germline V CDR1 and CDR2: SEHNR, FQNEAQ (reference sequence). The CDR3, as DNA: TGTGCCAGCAGCCAACAGGGGGTAGGTCAGCCCCAGCATTTT. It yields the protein CASSQQGVGQPQHF.

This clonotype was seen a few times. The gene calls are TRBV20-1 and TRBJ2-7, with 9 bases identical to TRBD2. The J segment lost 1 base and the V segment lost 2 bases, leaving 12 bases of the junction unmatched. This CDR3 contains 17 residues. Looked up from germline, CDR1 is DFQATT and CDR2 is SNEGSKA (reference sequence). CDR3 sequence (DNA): TGCAGTGCTAGACGCCACGGGGCGGGGGGGCAGTCCTACGAGCAGTACTTC. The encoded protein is CSARRHGAGGQSYEQYF.

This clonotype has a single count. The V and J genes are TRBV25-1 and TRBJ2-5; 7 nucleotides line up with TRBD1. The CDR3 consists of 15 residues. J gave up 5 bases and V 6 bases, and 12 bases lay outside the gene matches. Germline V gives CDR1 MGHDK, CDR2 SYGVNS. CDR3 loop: CASSLPTGEWETQYF. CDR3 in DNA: TGTGCCAGCAGCCTTCCTACAGGGGAATGGGAGACCCAGTACTTC. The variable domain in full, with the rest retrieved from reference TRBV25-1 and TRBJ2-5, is EADIYQTPRYLVIGTGKKITLECSQTMGHDKMYWYQQDPGMELHLIHYSYGVNSTEKGDLSSESTVSRIRTEHFPLTLESARPSHTSQYLCASSLPTGEWETQYFGPGTRLLVL.

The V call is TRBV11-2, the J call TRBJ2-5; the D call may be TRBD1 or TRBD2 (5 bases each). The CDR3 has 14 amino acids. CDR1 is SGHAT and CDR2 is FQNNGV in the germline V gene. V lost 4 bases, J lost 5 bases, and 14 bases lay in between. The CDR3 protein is CASSSRRDGETQYF. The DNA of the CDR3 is TGTGCCAGCAGCTCCCGACGGGACGGCGAGACCCAGTACTTC.

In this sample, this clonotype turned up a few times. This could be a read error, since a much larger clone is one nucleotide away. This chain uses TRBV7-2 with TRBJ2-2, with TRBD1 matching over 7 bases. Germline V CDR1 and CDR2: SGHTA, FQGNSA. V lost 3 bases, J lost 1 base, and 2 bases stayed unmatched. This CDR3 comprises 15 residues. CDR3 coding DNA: TGTGCCAGCAGCTTCCGACAGGGGAACACCGGGGAGCTGTTTTTT. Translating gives CASSFRQGNTGELFF.

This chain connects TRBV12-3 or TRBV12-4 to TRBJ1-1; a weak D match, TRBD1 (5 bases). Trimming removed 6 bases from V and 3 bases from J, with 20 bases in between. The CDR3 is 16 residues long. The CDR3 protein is CASSSRDLWEDTEAFF. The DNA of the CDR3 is TGTGCCAGCAGCTCACGGGACCTGTGGGAGGACACTGAAGCTTTCTTT.

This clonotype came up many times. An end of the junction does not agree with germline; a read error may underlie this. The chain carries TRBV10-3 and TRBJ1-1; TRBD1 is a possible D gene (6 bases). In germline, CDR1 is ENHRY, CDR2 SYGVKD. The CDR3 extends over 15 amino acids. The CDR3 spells CASSDRTVLNTEAFF. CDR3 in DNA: TGTGCCAGCAGTGACCGGACAGTGTTAAACACTGAAGCTTTCTTT.

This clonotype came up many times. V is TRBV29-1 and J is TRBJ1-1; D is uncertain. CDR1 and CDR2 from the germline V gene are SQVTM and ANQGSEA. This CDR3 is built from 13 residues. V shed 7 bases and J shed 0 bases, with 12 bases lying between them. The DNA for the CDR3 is TGCAGCGACCGAACATCGGTGAACACTGAAGCTTTCTTT. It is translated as CSDRTSVNTEAFF.